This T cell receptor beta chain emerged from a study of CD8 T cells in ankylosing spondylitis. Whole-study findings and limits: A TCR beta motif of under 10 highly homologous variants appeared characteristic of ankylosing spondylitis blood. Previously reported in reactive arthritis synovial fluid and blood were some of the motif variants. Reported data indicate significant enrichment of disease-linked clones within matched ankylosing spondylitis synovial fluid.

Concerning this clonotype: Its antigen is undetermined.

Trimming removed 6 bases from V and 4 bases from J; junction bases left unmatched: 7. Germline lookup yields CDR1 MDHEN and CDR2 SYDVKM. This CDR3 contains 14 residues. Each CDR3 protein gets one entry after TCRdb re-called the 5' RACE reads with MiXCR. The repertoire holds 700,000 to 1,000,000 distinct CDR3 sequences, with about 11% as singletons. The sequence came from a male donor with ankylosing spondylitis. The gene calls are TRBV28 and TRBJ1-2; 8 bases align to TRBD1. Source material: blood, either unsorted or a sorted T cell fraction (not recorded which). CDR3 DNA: TGTGCCAGCAGCCTCAGGGGGCCTTTCTATGGCTACACCTTC. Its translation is CASSLRGPFYGYTF.